Described below is a single T cell receptor beta chain sequence and its context. Its target is not known. The sample is drawn from a study of cytomegalovirus exposure and HLA in healthy donors. Study overall: The Caucasian-associated ancestry cluster contained 81% of the 300 to 450 genotyped donors.

Germline assignment: CDR1 LGHNA and CDR2 YNFKEQ. The J segment lost 1 base and the V segment lost 6 bases, leaving 0 bases of the junction unmatched. The CDR3 loop spans 13 amino acids. Findings and caveats of the study: Some TCR beta chains (roughly 150 of them) were listed as cytomegalovirus-associated. Later genetic work tied a missense DCLRE1C variant to beta-chain V and J trimming. The study found most TCR sequences rare, yet found some public TCRs in many donors.

The PCR had 60 Vbeta and 13 Jbeta primers. Libraries were prepared by immunoSEQ multiplex PCR; TCRdb keeps only in-frame clonotypes and omits some of them. The top ten hold roughly 0.095% of the sample, which has approximately 200,000 clones, 82% seen once. The gene calls are TRBV4-2 and TRBJ2-3, with 8 nucleotides matching TRBD2. The sample taken for sequencing was PBMCs. This clonotype was sampled from a boy aged 2 to 10 in good health and CMV-seronegative. The CDR3 loop reads CASRREGTDTQYF. In DNA, the CDR3 is TGTGCCAGCAGGCGGGAGGGCACAGATACGCAGTATTTT.